This TCR beta chain was captured by sequencing in a study of human T cells and chemical hapten exposure. V lost 6 bases, J lost 5 bases, and 17 bases lay in between. The germline V gene has CDR1 SGHRS and CDR2 YFSETQ. The CDR3 is 14 amino acids. Each CDR3 protein is one row after TCRdb ran MiXCR on the RACE reads. The repertoire consists of 80,000 to 100,000 distinct CDR3 sequences, with roughly a tenth occurring once and the leading ten covering roughly 3.7%. This clonotype has ten or more counts. The time point: patch test 3, about 24 weeks after DPC sensitization. As for treatment: therapeutic diphenylcyclopropenone sensitization with weekly scalp DPC.

The chain combines TRBV5-1 with TRBJ2-5; D is undetermined. The sample was whole blood, taken in connection with sensitization to the hapten diphenylcyclopropenone (DPC). The receptor was isolated from a woman aged 45 to 65 with alopecia areata. Some clones in this sample may be carry-over from other donors' samples. The CDR3 DNA reads TGCGCCAGCACCCCTCGCGTGAGTGGGGAGACCCAGTACTTC. Its translation: CASTPRVSGETQYF.